The sequence of this TCR beta chain was determined in a study of T cell repertoires in cytomegalovirus infection. Study background: Public TCR beta signatures provided an indication of both CMV infection and a matching HLA type.

Study conclusions and caveats: Within the response measured ex vivo, HLA-C-restricted CMV-specific TCR beta clonotypes were dominant. Cumulated frequencies of public TCR beta families served to identify carriers of CMV plus the relevant HLA.

This clonotype was detected many times. Its antigen is currently unknown. TCRdb recomputed calls from the reads with MiXCR, one row per CDR3 protein. Found here are 200,000 or so distinct CDR3 sequences, about 21% of them singletons; the top ten hold approximately 3%. Germline CDR1 is SGHTA and CDR2 is FQGNSA. The CDR3 runs 13 residues. V lost 0 bases and J lost 3, with 6 bases in between. The chain uses TRBV7-2 and TRBJ2-7; D call uncertain. Sequenced: PBMCs. The receptor was isolated from a human donor in good health (CMV status not recorded). Some clones in this sample may be carry-over from other donors' samples. The CDR3 loop is CASSLASNYEQYF. CDR3 DNA: TGTGCCAGCAGCTTAGCGTCGAACTACGAGCAGTACTTC. Supplemented by reference TRBV7-2 and TRBJ2-7, the full variable domain reads GAGVSQSPSNKVTEKGKDVELRCDPISGHTALYWYRQSLGQGLEFLIYFQGNSAPDKSGLPSDRFSAERTGGSVSTLTIQRTQQEDSAVYLCASSLASNYEQYFGPGTRLTVT.